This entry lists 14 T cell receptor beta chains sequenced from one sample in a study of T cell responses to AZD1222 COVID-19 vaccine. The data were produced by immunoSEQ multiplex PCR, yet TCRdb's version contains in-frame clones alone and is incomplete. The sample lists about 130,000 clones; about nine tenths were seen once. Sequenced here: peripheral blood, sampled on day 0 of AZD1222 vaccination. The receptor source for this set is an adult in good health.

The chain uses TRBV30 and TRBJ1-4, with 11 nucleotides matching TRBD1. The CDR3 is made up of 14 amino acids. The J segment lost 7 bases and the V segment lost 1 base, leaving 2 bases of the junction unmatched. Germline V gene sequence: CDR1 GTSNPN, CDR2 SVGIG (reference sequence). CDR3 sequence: CAWSAGTGGEKLFF. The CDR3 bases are TGTGCCTGGAGTGCCGGGACAGGGGGTGAAAAACTGTTTTTT.

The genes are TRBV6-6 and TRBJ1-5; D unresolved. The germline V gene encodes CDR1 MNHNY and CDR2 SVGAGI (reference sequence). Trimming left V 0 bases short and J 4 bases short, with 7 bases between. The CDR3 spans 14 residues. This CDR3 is CASSYSRGNQPQHF. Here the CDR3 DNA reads TGTGCCAGCAGTTACTCTCGGGGTAATCAGCCCCAGCATTTT.

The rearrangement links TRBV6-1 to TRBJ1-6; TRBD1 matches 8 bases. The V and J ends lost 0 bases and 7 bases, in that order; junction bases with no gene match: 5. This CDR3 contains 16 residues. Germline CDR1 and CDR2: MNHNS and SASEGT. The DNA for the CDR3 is TGTGCCAGCAGTGAAGCGACAGGGGCACAGAATTCACCCCTCCACTTT. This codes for CASSEATGAQNSPLHF.

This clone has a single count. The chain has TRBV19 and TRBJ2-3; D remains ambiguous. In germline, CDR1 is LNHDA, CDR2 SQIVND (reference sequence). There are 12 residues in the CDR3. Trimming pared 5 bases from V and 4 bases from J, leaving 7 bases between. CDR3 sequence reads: CASSELADTQYF. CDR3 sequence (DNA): TGTGCCAGTAGTGAACTCGCAGATACGCAGTATTTT.

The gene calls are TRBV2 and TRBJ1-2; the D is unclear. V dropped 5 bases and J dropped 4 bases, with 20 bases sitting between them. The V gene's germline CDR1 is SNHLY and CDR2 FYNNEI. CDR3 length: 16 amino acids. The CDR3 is CASSSSLRALSYGYTF. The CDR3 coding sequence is TGTGCCAGCAGTAGTTCGCTCCGGGCGCTGTCCTATGGCTACACCTTC.

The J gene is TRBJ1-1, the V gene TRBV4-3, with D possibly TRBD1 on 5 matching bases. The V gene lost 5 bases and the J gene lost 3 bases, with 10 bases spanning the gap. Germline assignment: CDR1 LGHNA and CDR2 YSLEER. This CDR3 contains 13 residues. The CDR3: CASSLTDDTEAFF. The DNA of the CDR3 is TGCGCCAGCAGCTTGACAGACGACACTGAAGCTTTCTTT.

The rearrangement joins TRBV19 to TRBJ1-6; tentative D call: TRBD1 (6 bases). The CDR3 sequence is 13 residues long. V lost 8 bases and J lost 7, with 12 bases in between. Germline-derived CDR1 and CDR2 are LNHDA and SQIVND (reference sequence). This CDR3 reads CASVARGNSPLHF. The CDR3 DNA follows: TGTGCCAGTGTGGCCAGGGGAAATTCACCCCTCCACTTT.

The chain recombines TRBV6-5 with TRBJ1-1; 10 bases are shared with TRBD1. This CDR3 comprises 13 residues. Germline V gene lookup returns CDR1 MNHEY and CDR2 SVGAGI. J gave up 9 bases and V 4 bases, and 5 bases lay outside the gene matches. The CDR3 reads CASSSDRGSKAFF. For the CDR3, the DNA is TGTGCCAGCAGTTCGGACAGGGGGTCAAAAGCTTTCTTT.

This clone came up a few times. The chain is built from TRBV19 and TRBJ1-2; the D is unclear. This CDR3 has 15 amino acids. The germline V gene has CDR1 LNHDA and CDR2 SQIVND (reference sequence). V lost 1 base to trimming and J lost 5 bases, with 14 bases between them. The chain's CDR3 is CASSIVTTEGYGYTF. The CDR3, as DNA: TGTGCCAGTAGTATAGTAACGACGGAGGGATATGGCTACACCTTC.

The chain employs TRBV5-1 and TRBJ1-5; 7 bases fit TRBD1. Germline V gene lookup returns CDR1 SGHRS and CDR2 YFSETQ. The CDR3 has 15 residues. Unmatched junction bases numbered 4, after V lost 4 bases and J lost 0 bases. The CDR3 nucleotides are TGCGCCAGCAGCAGGACAGGAGATAGCAATCAGCCCCAGCATTTT. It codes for CASSRTGDSNQPQHF.

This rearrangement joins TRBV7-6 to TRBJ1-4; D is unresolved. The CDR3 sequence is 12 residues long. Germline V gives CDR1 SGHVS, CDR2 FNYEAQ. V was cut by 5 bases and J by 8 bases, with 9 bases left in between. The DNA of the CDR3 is TGTGCCAGCAGCCTGGTAGAGGAAAAACTGTTTTTT. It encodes CASSLVEEKLFF.

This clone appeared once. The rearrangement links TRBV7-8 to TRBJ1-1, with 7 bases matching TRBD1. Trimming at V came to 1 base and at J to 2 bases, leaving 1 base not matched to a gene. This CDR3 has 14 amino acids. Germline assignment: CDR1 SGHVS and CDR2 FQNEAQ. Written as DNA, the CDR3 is TGTGCCAGCAGCTTAGGACAGGGAAACACTGAAGCTTTCTTT. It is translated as CASSLGQGNTEAFF.

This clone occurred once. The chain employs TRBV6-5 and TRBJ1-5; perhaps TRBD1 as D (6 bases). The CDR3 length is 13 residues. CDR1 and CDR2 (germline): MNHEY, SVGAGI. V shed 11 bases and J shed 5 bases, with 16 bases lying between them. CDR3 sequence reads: CAGQGYRDQPQHF. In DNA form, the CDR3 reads TGTGCCGGACAAGGCTACAGGGATCAGCCCCAGCATTTT.

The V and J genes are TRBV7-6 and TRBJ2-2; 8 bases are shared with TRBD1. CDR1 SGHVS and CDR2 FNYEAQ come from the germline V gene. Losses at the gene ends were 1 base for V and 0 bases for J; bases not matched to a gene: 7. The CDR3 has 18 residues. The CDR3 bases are TGTGCCAGCAGCTTAGAACCCGGGACAGGAACGAACACCGGGGAGCTGTTTTTT. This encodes CASSLEPGTGTNTGELFF.